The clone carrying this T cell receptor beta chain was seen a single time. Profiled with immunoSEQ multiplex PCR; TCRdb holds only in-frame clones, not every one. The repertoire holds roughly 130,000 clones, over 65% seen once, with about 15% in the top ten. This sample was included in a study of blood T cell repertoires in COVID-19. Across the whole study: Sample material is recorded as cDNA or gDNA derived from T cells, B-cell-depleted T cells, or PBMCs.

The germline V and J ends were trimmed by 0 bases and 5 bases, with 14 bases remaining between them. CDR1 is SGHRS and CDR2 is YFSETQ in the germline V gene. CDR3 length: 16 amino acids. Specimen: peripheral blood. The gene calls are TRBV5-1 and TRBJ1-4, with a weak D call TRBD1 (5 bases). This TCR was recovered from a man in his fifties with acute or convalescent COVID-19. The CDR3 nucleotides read TGCGCCAGCAGCTTGGCTACAGGACTATCAAATGAAAAACTGTTTTTT. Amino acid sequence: CASSLATGLSNEKLFF.